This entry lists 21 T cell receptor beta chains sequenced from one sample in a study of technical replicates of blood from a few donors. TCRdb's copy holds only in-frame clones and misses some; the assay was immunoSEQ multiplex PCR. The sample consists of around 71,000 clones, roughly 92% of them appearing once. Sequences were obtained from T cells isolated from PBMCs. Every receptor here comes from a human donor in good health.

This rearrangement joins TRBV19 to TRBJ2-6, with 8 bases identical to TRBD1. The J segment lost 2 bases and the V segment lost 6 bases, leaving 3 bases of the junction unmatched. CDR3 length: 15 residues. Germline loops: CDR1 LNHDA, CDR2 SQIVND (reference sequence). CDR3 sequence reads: CASRLTGAGANVLTF. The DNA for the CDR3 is TGTGCCAGTAGACTGACAGGGGCTGGGGCCAACGTCCTGACTTTC.

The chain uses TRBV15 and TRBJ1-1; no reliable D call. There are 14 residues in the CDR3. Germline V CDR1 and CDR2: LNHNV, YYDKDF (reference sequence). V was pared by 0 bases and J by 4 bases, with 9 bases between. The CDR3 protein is CATSRDREVTEAFF. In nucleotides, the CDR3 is TGTGCCACCAGCAGAGATAGGGAGGTCACTGAAGCTTTCTTT.

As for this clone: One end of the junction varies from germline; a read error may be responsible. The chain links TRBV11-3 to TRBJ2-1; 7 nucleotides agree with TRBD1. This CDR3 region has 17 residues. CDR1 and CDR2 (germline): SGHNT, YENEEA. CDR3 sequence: CASSLDRYGTEGNEQFF. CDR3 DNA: TGTGCCAGCAGCCTAGATAGATATGGGACAGAAGGAAATGAGCAGTTCTTC.

CDR3 coding DNA: TGCGCCAGCAGCCTATACCCGACAGGGCAGACCGGGGAGCTGTTTTTT. It codes for CASSLYPTGQTGELFF. The chain recombines TRBV5-1 with TRBJ2-2, with 7 bases matching TRBD1. Trimming cost V 4 bases and J 5 bases; bases outside gene matches: 11. Germline CDR1 reads SGHRS; CDR2 reads YFSETQ. This CDR3 is 16 amino acids long.

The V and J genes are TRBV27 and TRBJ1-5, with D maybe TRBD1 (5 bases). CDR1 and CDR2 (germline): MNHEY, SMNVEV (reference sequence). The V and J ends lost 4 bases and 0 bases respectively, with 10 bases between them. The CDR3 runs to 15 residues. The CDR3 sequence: CASSWGPYSNQPQHF. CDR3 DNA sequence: TGTGCCAGCAGTTGGGGCCCATATAGCAATCAGCCCCAGCATTTT.

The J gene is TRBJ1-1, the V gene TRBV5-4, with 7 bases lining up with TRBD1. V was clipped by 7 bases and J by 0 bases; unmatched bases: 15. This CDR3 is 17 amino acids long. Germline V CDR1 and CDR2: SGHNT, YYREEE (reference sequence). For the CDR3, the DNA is TGTGCCAGCGGCGGGACAGTTAATTTTCCCTTGAACACTGAAGCTTTCTTT. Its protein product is CASGGTVNFPLNTEAFF.

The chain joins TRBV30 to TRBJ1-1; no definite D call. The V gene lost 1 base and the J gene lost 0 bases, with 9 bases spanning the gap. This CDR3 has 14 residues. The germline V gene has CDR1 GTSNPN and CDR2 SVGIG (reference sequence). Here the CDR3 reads CAWSDSFMNTEAFF. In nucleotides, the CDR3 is TGTGCCTGGAGTGACTCCTTCATGAACACTGAAGCTTTCTTT.

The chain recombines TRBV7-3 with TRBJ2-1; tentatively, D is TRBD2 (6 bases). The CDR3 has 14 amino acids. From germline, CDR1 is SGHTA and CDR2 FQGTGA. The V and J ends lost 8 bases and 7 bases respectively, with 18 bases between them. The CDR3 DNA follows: TGTGCCAGCCGGGGCGGGACGGTGAGGAATGAGCAGTTCTTC. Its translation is CASRGGTVRNEQFF.

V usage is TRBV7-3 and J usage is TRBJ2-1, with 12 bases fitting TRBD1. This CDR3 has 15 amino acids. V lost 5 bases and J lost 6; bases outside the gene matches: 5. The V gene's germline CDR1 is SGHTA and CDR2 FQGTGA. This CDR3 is CASSPGTGGRNEQFF. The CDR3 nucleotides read TGTGCCAGCAGCCCCGGGACAGGGGGCCGCAATGAGCAGTTCTTC.

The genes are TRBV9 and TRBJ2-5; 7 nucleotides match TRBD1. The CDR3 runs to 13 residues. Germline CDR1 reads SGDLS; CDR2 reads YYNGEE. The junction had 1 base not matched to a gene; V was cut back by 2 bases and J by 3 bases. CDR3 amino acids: CASSVGTEETQYF. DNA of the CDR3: TGTGCCAGCAGCGTGGGGACAGAAGAGACCCAGTACTTC.

In nucleotides, the CDR3 is TGTGCCAGCACGTACCTAGCGGGAGTTCCGAATGAGCAGTTCTTC. Protein sequence: CASTYLAGVPNEQFF. The V and J genes are TRBV28 and TRBJ2-1; 10 bases align to TRBD2. Germline-derived CDR1 and CDR2 are MDHEN and SYDVKM. The CDR3 consists of 15 residues. The V and J ends lost 7 bases and 7 bases, in that order; junction bases with no gene match: 10.

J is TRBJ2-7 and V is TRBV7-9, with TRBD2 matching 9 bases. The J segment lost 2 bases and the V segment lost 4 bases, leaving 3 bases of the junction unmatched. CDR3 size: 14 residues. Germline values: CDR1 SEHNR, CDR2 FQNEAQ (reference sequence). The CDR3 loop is CASSSGLATYEQYF. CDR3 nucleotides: TGTGCCAGCAGCTCGGGACTAGCAACCTACGAGCAGTACTTC.

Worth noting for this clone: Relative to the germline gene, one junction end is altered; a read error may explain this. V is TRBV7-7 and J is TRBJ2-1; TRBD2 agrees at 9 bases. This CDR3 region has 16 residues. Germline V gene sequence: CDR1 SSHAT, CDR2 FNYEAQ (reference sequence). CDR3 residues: CASSSTSGPLYNEQFF. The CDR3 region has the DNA TGTGCTAGCAGCTCCACTAGCGGGCCACTTTATAATGAGCAGTTCTTC. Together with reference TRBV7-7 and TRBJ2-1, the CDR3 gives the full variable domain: GAGVSQSPRYKVTKRGQDVTLRCDPISSHATLYWYQQALGQGPEFLTYFNYEAQPDKSGLPSDRFSAERPEGSISTLTIQRTEQRDSAMYRCASSSTSGPLYNEQFFGPGTRLTVL.

The CDR3 bases are TGCGCCAGCAGCCCACGGACAACTAGCGGGAGTAGTGAGCAGTTCTTC. This translates into CASSPRTTSGSSEQFF. The V call is TRBV5-1, the J call TRBJ2-1, with 11 bases fitting TRBD2. The CDR3 totals 16 residues. Trimming removed 4 bases from V and 9 bases from J; junction bases left unmatched: 12. Germline V gene sequence: CDR1 SGHRS, CDR2 YFSETQ.

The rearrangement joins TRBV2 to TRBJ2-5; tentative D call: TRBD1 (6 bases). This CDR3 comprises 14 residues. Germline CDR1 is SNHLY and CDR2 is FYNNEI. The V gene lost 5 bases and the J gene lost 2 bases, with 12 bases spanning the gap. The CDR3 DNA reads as TGTGCCAGCAGTACACAGGGCGGGCAAGAGACCCAGTACTTC. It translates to CASSTQGGQETQYF.

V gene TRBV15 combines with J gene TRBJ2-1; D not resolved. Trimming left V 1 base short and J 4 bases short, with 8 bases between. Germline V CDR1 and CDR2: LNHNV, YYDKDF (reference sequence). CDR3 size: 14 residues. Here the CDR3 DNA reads TGTGCCACCAGCAGAGCGGAGCTGTACAATGAGCAGTTCTTC. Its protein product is CATSRAELYNEQFF.

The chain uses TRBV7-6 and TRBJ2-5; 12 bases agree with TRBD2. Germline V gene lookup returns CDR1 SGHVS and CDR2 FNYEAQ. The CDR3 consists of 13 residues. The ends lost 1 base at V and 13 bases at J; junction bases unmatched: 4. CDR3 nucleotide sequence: TGTGCCAGCAGCTTAGAACTAGCGGGGGGCCGGTACTTC. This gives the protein CASSLELAGGRYF.

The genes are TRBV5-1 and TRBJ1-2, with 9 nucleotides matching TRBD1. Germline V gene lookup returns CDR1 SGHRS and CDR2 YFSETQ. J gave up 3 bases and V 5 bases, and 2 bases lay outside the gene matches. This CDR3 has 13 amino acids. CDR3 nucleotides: TGCGCCAGCAGTAGGACAGGGGACTATGGCTACACCTTC. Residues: CASSRTGDYGYTF.

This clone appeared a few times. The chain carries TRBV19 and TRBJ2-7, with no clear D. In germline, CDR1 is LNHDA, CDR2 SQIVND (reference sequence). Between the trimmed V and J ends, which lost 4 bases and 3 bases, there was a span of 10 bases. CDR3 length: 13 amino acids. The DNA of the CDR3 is TGTGCCAGTAGTAGAGAGCCGGGCTACGAGCAGTACTTC. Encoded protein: CASSREPGYEQYF.

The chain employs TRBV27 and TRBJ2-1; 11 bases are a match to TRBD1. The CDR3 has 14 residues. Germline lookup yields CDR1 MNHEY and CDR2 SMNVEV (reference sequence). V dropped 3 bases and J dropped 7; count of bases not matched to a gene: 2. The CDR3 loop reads CASSFGTGGNEQFF. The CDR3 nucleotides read TGTGCCAGCAGTTTCGGGACAGGGGGTAATGAGCAGTTCTTC.

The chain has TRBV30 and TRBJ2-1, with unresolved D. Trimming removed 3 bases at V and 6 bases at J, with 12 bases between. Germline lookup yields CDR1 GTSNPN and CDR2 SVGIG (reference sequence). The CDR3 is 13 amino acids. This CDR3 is CAWSQARSNEQFF. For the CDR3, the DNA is TGTGCCTGGAGCCAGGCAAGGTCCAATGAGCAGTTCTTC. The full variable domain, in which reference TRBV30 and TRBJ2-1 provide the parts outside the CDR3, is SQTIHQWPATLVQPVGSPLSLECTVEGTSNPNLYWYRQAAGRGLQLLFYSVGIGQISSEVPQNLSASRPQDRQFILSSKKLLLSDSGFYLCAWSQARSNEQFFGPGTRLTVL.